This T cell receptor beta chain was sequenced in a study of T cell responses to AZD1222 COVID-19 vaccine. Background on the study: Samples with a second dose at about 4 or about 12 weeks were pooled together.

Study results and caveats: A mostly white British donor set with more females was recruited, and clonal diversity was possibly underestimated. Sampled repertoires all dated from after the peak T cell response. Baseline serology detected seropositivity in only six or seven AZD1222 recipients.

Libraries were prepared by immunoSEQ multiplex PCR; TCRdb keeps only in-frame clonotypes and omits some of them. The sample includes roughly 84,000 clones, around nine tenths seen only once; the top ten take 1.5%. The ends were cut back, 6 bases at V and 4 bases at J, with 12 bases in the middle. Germline CDR1 is LNHDA and CDR2 is SQIVND (reference sequence). There are 13 residues in the CDR3. Of note for this clone: Antigen unknown.

The material sequenced was peripheral blood, taken on day 0 of AZD1222 vaccination. This receptor was taken from an adult in good health. The chain carries TRBV19 and TRBJ2-5, with D hard to call. The CDR3 reads CASRPTDRETQYF. The CDR3 DNA reads TGTGCCAGTAGACCTACAGATAGAGAGACCCAGTACTTC.